A single sample is the source of the 9 T cell receptor beta chains below, sequenced in a study of cytomegalovirus exposure and HLA in healthy donors. The primer mix had 60 Vbeta and 13 Jbeta primers. Some clones are missing from TCRdb's copy, which holds only in-frame ones; the method was immunoSEQ multiplex PCR. This repertoire comprises approximately 110,000 clones; its ten largest clones make up around 2.7%. What was sequenced was PBMCs. Source of these receptors: a man aged 25 to 40 in good health and CMV-seronegative.

The chain joins TRBV6-6 to TRBJ1-5, with 7 nucleotides matching TRBD1. Germline assignment: CDR1 MNHNY and CDR2 SVGAGI (reference sequence). The CDR3 has 16 residues. The ends lost 4 bases at V and 1 base at J; junction bases unmatched: 7. Written as DNA, the CDR3 is TGTGCCAGCAGTTCAGACAGGGACGGGAGCAATCAGCCCCAGCATTTT. Translated: CASSSDRDGSNQPQHF.

The chain recombines TRBV11-2 with TRBJ2-2, with 11 bases that match TRBD2. Trimming at V came to 7 bases and at J to 3 bases, leaving 10 bases not matched to a gene. The germline CDR1 and CDR2 sequences are SGHAT and FQNNGV. This CDR3 contains 17 residues. The CDR3 bases are TGTGCCAGCATCCCGTTTAGCGGGAGGGCCGACACCGGGGAGCTGTTTTTT. It encodes CASIPFSGRADTGELFF.

The chain recombines TRBV30 with TRBJ1-4, with no clear D. This CDR3 region has 11 residues. Trimming took off 2 bases at V and 7 bases at J, with 5 bases between the two ends. From germline, CDR1 is GTSNPN and CDR2 SVGIG (reference sequence). Here the CDR3 DNA reads TGTGCCTGGAGTATTAGTGAAAAACTGTTTTTT. It specifies CAWSISEKLFF.

The rearrangement uses TRBV5-6 and TRBJ2-7, with 9 bases that match TRBD2. Germline V gene lookup returns CDR1 SGHDT and CDR2 YYEEEE. V was clipped by 5 bases and J by 2 bases; unmatched bases: 8. This CDR3 region has 15 residues. CDR3 sequence: CASSPRREGPYEQYF. CDR3 bases: TGTGCCAGCAGTCCCCGGCGGGAGGGCCCCTACGAGCAGTACTTC.

The rearrangement joins TRBV7-9 to TRBJ2-1; 9 positions agree with TRBD2. The germline V gene encodes CDR1 SEHNR and CDR2 FQNEAQ (reference sequence). The CDR3 is made up of 15 amino acids. After removal of 0 bases from V and 6 bases from J, the junction contained 3 bases not matched to a gene. The CDR3 DNA reads TGTGCCAGCAGCTTAGCTAGCGGGAGCCCCAATGAGCAGTTCTTC. Protein sequence: CASSLASGSPNEQFF.

The chain links TRBV18 to TRBJ1-1; the D is unclear. The V gene's germline CDR1 is KGHSH and CDR2 LQKENI. The V end lost 1 base, the J end lost 8 bases, and 11 bases lay between the germline ends. CDR3 length equals 13 residues. Here the CDR3 DNA reads TGTGCCAGCTCACCACAGACACCCAAAGAAGCTTTCTTT. Translated, it gives CASSPQTPKEAFF.

The rearrangement links TRBV5-1 to TRBJ2-3; D gene uncertain. Germline loops: CDR1 SGHRS, CDR2 YFSETQ. Trimming pared 0 bases from V and 2 bases from J, leaving 10 bases between. The CDR3 has 15 residues. The CDR3 bases are TGCGCCAGCAGCTTGGAGGCGACATACACAGATACGCAGTATTTT. Translation: CASSLEATYTDTQYF.

This chain links TRBV5-6 with TRBJ1-5, with D perhaps TRBD1 (5 bases). Trimming removed 0 bases at V and 5 bases at J, with 6 bases between. This CDR3 contains 13 residues. Per germline, CDR1 SGHDT and CDR2 YYEEEE. This CDR3 is CASSLAGDQPQHF. CDR3 sequence (DNA): TGTGCCAGCAGCTTGGCGGGGGATCAGCCCCAGCATTTT.

The rearrangement uses TRBV5-1 and TRBJ2-5; D may be TRBD1 (6 bases). Germline V gives CDR1 SGHRS, CDR2 YFSETQ. The CDR3 contains 14 residues. Trimming stripped 3 bases from V and 7 bases from J, with 16 bases between. The CDR3 loop reads CASSSDSLSGTQYF. DNA of the CDR3: TGCGCCAGCAGCTCGGACAGCCTGAGTGGGACCCAGTACTTC.